Only a few counts were recorded for the clone carrying this T cell receptor beta chain. Its specificity is unknown. This sample is part of a study of CD8+ T cells in alopecia areata. Study context: Scoring of severity for treated patients was based on percentage of affected scalp area.

Study-wide results and caveats: Sequencing of scalp samples also captures resident alphabeta T cells of normal skin.

Following extraction, RNA underwent reverse transcription to cDNA, which served as the sequencing template. Assay used: immunoSEQ multiplex PCR; TCRdb lists only in-frame clones, some missing. Among more than 110,000 clones listed, around 50% were seen once. Treatment of the sample: oral pan-JAK inhibitor, 5-10 mg twice daily. From PBMCs, CD4+ and CD8+ T cells were sorted. This CDR3 comprises 15 residues. Germline trimming cut 5 bases from V and 8 bases from J; bases unmatched to any gene: 10. CDR1 and CDR2 (germline): SEHNR, FQNEAQ (reference sequence). The sequence came from a human donor with alopecia areata. The chain employs TRBV7-9 and TRBJ2-1, with TRBD2 identical over 9 bases. This specimen was CD8+ T cells sorted from blood, taken at week 4, from a patient treated with tofacitinib. This chain's CDR3 is CASSPPGLAGYEQFF. The CDR3 nucleotides are TGTGCCAGCAGCCCTCCGGGACTAGCTGGTTATGAGCAGTTCTTC.